Presented here are 25 T cell receptor beta chains from one specimen sequenced in a study of shared clonotypes between healthy human individuals. TCRdb's copy holds only in-frame clones and misses some; the assay was immunoSEQ multiplex PCR. The data contain about 680,000 clones, 92% of them seen just once; the ten biggest clones take up approximately 24%. The naive CD8 subset, CD45RO-negative cells positively selected for CCR7, excluded terminally differentiated effector memory CD45RA+ cells. Material for sequencing was naive CD8+ T cells sorted from blood. The receptors here all came from a man in his thirties or forties in good health.

The chain has TRBV5-4 and TRBJ2-7; D gene uncertain. The V gene's germline CDR1 is SGHNT and CDR2 YYREEE (reference sequence). The CDR3 loop spans 14 amino acids. V shed 2 bases and J shed 5 bases, with 14 bases lying between them. The CDR3 DNA is TGTGCCAGCAGCTTCGAAACTTCTGGCGACGAGCAGTACTTC. This sequence encodes CASSFETSGDEQYF.

The rearrangement uses TRBV6-5 and TRBJ2-1, with D possibly matching TRBD2 (5 bases). Germline assignment: CDR1 MNHEY and CDR2 SVGAGI. The CDR3 loop spans 15 amino acids. V was shortened by 0 bases and J by 5 bases, with 11 bases between the two germline ends. Written as DNA, the CDR3 is TGTGCCAGCAGTTACTCGAGCGGACTTGACAATGAGCAGTTCTTC. Residues: CASSYSSGLDNEQFF.

The V gene is TRBV15, the J gene TRBJ2-1, with 8 positions matching TRBD2. CDR3 length equals 19 residues. The junction had 18 bases not matched to a gene; V was cut back by 1 base and J by 7 bases. Germline loops: CDR1 LNHNV, CDR2 YYDKDF (reference sequence). The DNA of the CDR3 is TGTGCCACCAGCAGAGTGGGGGTAGAGAGCGGGAGTTTTGGAAATGAGCAGTTCTTC. Translating gives CATSRVGVESGSFGNEQFF.

The chain links TRBV6-6 to TRBJ2-3; a weak D match, TRBD2 (6 bases). V shed 7 bases and J shed 0 bases, with 8 bases lying between them. CDR3 length: 13 residues. CDR1 MNHNY and CDR2 SVGAGI come from the germline V gene (reference sequence). The DNA for the CDR3 is TGTGCCAGCAACAGCGGGAGCACAGATACGCAGTATTTT. Translation gives CASNSGSTDTQYF.

The CDR3 coding sequence is TGTGCCAGCAGCTTAGACCCCAGCACAGATACGCAGTATTTT. Translation gives CASSLDPSTDTQYF. The V call is TRBV7-6, the J call TRBJ2-3; D is uncertain. Germline V gives CDR1 SGHVS, CDR2 FNYEAQ. The CDR3 consists of 14 residues. Trimming took 1 base from V and 0 from J, leaving 5 bases between them.

The genes are TRBV27 and TRBJ2-3; D unclear. V was clipped by 8 bases and J by 0 bases, with 12 bases between them. CDR1 MNHEY and CDR2 SMNVEV come from the germline V gene (reference sequence). The CDR3 sequence is 14 residues long. CDR3 nucleotide sequence: TGTGCCAGCCTAAAGTTAGGGAGCACAGATACGCAGTATTTT. Its protein product is CASLKLGSTDTQYF.

The chain combines TRBV27 with TRBJ2-7; D might be TRBD1 or TRBD2, each matching 5 bases. Germline values: CDR1 MNHEY, CDR2 SMNVEV (reference sequence). The CDR3 is 14 residues long. The V and J ends lost 4 bases and 6 bases respectively, with 16 bases between them. CDR3 loop: CASSYTAGGREQYF. The CDR3 DNA reads TGTGCCAGCAGTTACACCGCTGGGGGTCGCGAGCAGTACTTC.

The chain uses TRBV6-6 and TRBJ2-1, with 8 bases matching TRBD2. Germline trimming cut 2 bases from V and 3 bases from J; bases unmatched to any gene: 6. The germline CDR1 and CDR2 sequences are MNHNY and SVGAGI (reference sequence). There are 16 residues in the CDR3. Written as DNA, the CDR3 is TGTGCCAGCAGTTACCTTTTTACTAGCGGCTACAATGAGCAGTTCTTC. Translating it yields CASSYLFTSGYNEQFF.

The rearrangement links TRBV29-1 to TRBJ2-7, with TRBD2 as a possible D gene (6 bases). CDR1 and CDR2 from the germline V gene are SQVTM and ANQGSEA. There are 11 residues in the CDR3. V dropped 7 bases and J dropped 6 bases, with 13 bases sitting between them. This chain's CDR3 is CSGGGSVEQYF. In DNA, the CDR3 is TGCAGCGGTGGGGGGTCCGTCGAGCAGTACTTC.

V and J are TRBV7-9 and TRBJ2-2; tentatively, D is TRBD2 (7 bases). The CDR3 consists of 16 residues. CDR1 is SEHNR, CDR2 FQNEAQ, per germline (reference sequence). V was shortened by 5 bases and J by 7 bases, with 20 bases between the two germline ends. DNA for the CDR3: TGTGCCAGCAGCCACGGGCCTACGGGGGGCCTCGGGGAGCTGTTTTTT. As protein: CASSHGPTGGLGELFF.

This clone was found once. The chain is built from TRBV7-9 and TRBJ2-3; 10 nucleotides line up with TRBD2. The CDR3 contains 15 residues. The V and J ends lost 5 bases and 0 bases, in that order; junction bases with no gene match: 2. Germline V CDR1 and CDR2: SEHNR, FQNEAQ (reference sequence). Here the CDR3 reads CASSPSGGSTDTQYF. The CDR3 nucleotides are TGTGCCAGCAGCCCTAGCGGGGGAAGCACAGATACGCAGTATTTT.

J is TRBJ2-2 and V is TRBV11-3; 12 bases align to TRBD2. Germline trimming cut 5 bases from V and 6 bases from J; bases unmatched to any gene: 7. Germline V gives CDR1 SGHNT, CDR2 YENEEA. The CDR3 is made up of 16 amino acids. In nucleotides, the CDR3 is TGTGCCAGCAGCCCGAGACTAGCGGGAGTCCCCGGGGAGCTGTTTTTT. It yields the protein CASSPRLAGVPGELFF.

CDR3 in amino acids: CASSRSTGGVYEQYF. Here the CDR3 DNA reads TGTGCCAGCAGTCGCAGCACAGGGGGAGTCTACGAGCAGTACTTC. The chain couples TRBV6-5 to TRBJ2-7; 8 nucleotides match TRBD1. Germline CDR1 and CDR2: MNHEY and SVGAGI. Trimming at V came to 5 bases and at J to 3 bases, leaving 9 bases not matched to a gene. The CDR3 runs to 15 residues.

V gene TRBV11-2 combines with J gene TRBJ2-7; TRBD2 matches 10 bases. The CDR3 is 14 residues long. The germline gives CDR1 SGHAT, CDR2 FQNNGV. Trimming removed 4 bases from V and 4 bases from J; junction bases left unmatched: 4. The DNA of the CDR3 is TGTGCCAGCAGCTGGACTAGCGGCTTGTACGAGCAGTACTTC. Translation: CASSWTSGLYEQYF.

The chain uses TRBV7-3 and TRBJ1-1; D call uncertain. This CDR3 has 12 amino acids. Per the germline V gene, CDR1 is SGHTA and CDR2 is FQGTGA. The V and J ends lost 6 bases and 5 bases respectively, with 10 bases between them. CDR3 sequence: CASSNSGTEAFF. CDR3 DNA: TGTGCCAGCAGTAACAGCGGGACTGAAGCTTTCTTT. The complete variable domain, with remaining parts taken from reference TRBV7-3 and TRBJ1-1, reads GAGVSQTPSNKVTEKGKYVELRCDPISGHTALYWYRQSLGQGPEFLIYFQGTGAADDSGLPNDRFFAVRPEGSVSTLKIQRTERGDSAVYLCASSNSGTEAFFGQGTRLTVV.

The chain links TRBV5-5 to TRBJ2-2; D is unclear. Germline V gene sequence: CDR1 SGHKS, CDR2 YYEKEE (reference sequence). The V end lost 6 bases, the J end lost 0 bases, and 12 bases lay between the germline ends. The CDR3 runs to 15 residues. CDR3 DNA sequence: TGTGCCAGCAACCATGACTTCCCGAACACCGGGGAGCTGTTTTTT. Protein product: CASNHDFPNTGELFF.

The CDR3 loop reads CASKPHQGFNEQYF. The CDR3 DNA is TGTGCCAGTAAACCTCACCAGGGTTTTAACGAGCAGTACTTC. The rearrangement joins TRBV19 to TRBJ2-7, with TRBD1 as a possible D gene (5 bases). The CDR3 runs to 14 residues. CDR1 is LNHDA, CDR2 SQIVND, per germline (reference sequence). Trimming took off 7 bases at V and 5 bases at J, with 18 bases between the two ends.

The CDR3 region has the DNA TGTGCCAGTAGTATTAGGGACAGAGCTGAAGCTTTCTTT. Translating gives CASSIRDRAEAFF. J is TRBJ1-1 and V is TRBV19, with 7 bases aligning to TRBD1. Germline values: CDR1 LNHDA, CDR2 SQIVND (reference sequence). The CDR3 is made up of 13 amino acids. The V gene end was trimmed by 3 bases and the J gene end by 6 bases; junction bases not matched to a gene: 4.

The chain recombines TRBV6-6 with TRBJ2-7, with D tentatively TRBD1 or TRBD2 (5 bases each). This CDR3 contains 12 residues. Looked up from germline, CDR1 is MNHNY and CDR2 is SVGAGI (reference sequence). Trimming shortened V by 7 bases and J by 3 bases, and 10 bases separated the two germline ends. The CDR3 bases are TGTGCCAGCAAGAGGGGAGACTACGAGCAGTACTTC. It codes for CASKRGDYEQYF.

The chain has TRBV13 and TRBJ2-1; possible D gene TRBD2, 5 bases. Germline V gene sequence: CDR1 PRHDT, CDR2 FYEKMQ (reference sequence). The germline V and J ends were trimmed by 7 bases and 3 bases, with 19 bases remaining between them. This CDR3 is 16 amino acids long. The CDR3 coding sequence is TGTGCCAGCAACCCCCGAGAGGGTCTACTCTACAATGAGCAGTTCTTC. The encoded protein is CASNPREGLLYNEQFF.

This clone was counted once. This chain links TRBV7-9 with TRBJ2-7; D is ambiguous. CDR1 and CDR2 (germline): SEHNR, FQNEAQ (reference sequence). The CDR3 length is 14 residues. Trimming pared 0 bases from V and 0 bases from J, leaving 6 bases between. In nucleotides, the CDR3 is TGTGCCAGCAGCTTAGCCAGTAACTCCTACGAGCAGTACTTC. Translating gives CASSLASNSYEQYF. Supplemented by reference TRBV7-9 and TRBJ2-7, the full variable domain reads DTGVSQNPRHKITKRGQNVTFRCDPISEHNRLYWYRQTLGQGPEFLTYFQNEAQLEKSRLLSDRFSAERPKGSFSTLEIQRTEQGDSAMYLCASSLASNSYEQYFGPGTRLTVT.

The gene calls are TRBV25-1 and TRBJ2-5; possibly TRBD1 for D (6 bases). The germline CDR1 and CDR2 sequences are MGHDK and SYGVNS. The CDR3 is 14 amino acids. Trimming took off 1 base at V and 5 bases at J, with 11 bases between the two ends. CDR3 coding DNA: TGTGCCAGCAGTGAATGGAAGGGGGAGGAGACCCAGTACTTC. This sequence encodes CASSEWKGEETQYF. The full variable domain, in which reference TRBV25-1 and TRBJ2-5 provide the parts outside the CDR3, is EADIYQTPRYLVIGTGKKITLECSQTMGHDKMYWYQQDPGMELHLIHYSYGVNSTEKGDLSSESTVSRIRTEHFPLTLESARPSHTSQYLCASSEWKGEETQYFGPGTRLLVL.

The chain combines TRBV11-3 with TRBJ2-1; TRBD2 agrees at 11 bases. Germline CDR1 and CDR2: SGHNT and YENEEA. After removal of 5 bases from V and 2 bases from J, the junction contained 5 bases not matched to a gene. The CDR3 runs to 16 residues. The CDR3 DNA reads as TGTGCCAGCAGCCCGACTAGCGGGACTACCTACAATGAGCAGTTCTTC. It codes for CASSPTSGTTYNEQFF.

The rearrangement joins TRBV7-2 to TRBJ2-1; no clear D. The germline V and J ends were trimmed by 4 bases and 4 bases, with 8 bases remaining between them. Germline assignment: CDR1 SGHTA and CDR2 FQGNSA. The length of the CDR3 is 13 residues. Written as DNA, the CDR3 is TGTGCCAGCAGCTCGGACGGGTACAATGAGCAGTTCTTC. Its translation is CASSSDGYNEQFF.

This chain uses TRBV19 with TRBJ1-1; D is uncertain. With 4 bases removed from V and 6 bases from J, the gap between germline ends came to 9 bases. CDR1 LNHDA and CDR2 SQIVND come from the germline V gene (reference sequence). The CDR3 is 12 residues long. CDR3 DNA sequence: TGTGCCAGTAGTACCCAAGGGTCTGAAGCTTTCTTT. As protein: CASSTQGSEAFF. The whole variable domain, filled in from reference TRBV19 and TRBJ1-1, reads DGGITQSPKYLFRKEGQNVTLSCEQNLNHDAMYWYRQDPGQGLRLIYYSQIVNDFQKGDIAEGYSVSREKKESFPLTVTSAQKNPTAFYLCASSTQGSEAFFGQGTRLTVV.